This TCR beta chain was retrieved from a study of shared clonotypes between healthy human individuals. On the study more broadly: Donor ages ranged 18 to 49 years: two women, a few men.

Within Nashville, Tennessee resided all donors, each a Caucasian adult. V was pared by 3 bases and J by 5 bases, with 16 bases between. The CDR3 consists of 15 residues. In germline, CDR1 is MDHEN, CDR2 SYDVKM. On sorted subsets, replicate PCRs used approximately 190 ng DNA, or 25,000 to 35,000 T cell genomes. Sequenced by immunoSEQ multiplex PCR; TCRdb stores in-frame clones only, minus some. The sample has roughly 2,300,000 clones; around 92% are singletons. The sequencing input was naive CD4+ T cells from PBMCs. Subset reported: CD45RA+ positively selected. This chain links TRBV28 with TRBJ1-2, with TRBD1 as a possible D gene (5 bases). This TCR came from a man aged 18 to 29 in good health. Some clones in this sample may be carry-over from other donors' samples. CDR3 residues: CASSLKWGVGYGYTF. CDR3 nucleotides: TGTGCCAGCAGTTTGAAGTGGGGGGTTGGGTATGGCTACACCTTC.